A selection of T cell receptor beta chains follows, all from one sample in a study of blood T cell repertoires in COVID-19. Sequencing was performed with immunoSEQ multiplex PCR; in TCRdb, only in-frame clones are kept and a portion is missing. The sample lists approximately 170,000 clones, around 81% occurring once. Sequenced input: PBMCs or T cells enriched from blood (not recorded which). Receptors originate from a man aged 40-55 years who had recovered from COVID-19. Both conserved end residues are part of each CDR3. D genes are given only for firm matches. Size values are once, few and many counts, or a class for expanded clones, and some rows have none.

size,V,J,D,CDR3,DNA
.,TRBV13,TRBJ1-4,.,CASSLRPSGTNEKLFF,TGTGCCAGCAGCCTCCGGCCATCAGGGACTAATGAAAAACTGTTTTTT
.,TRBV19,TRBJ2-3,TRBD1,CASSQDRGGDTQYF,TGTGCCAGTAGCCAGGACAGGGGGGGGGATACGCAGTATTTT
.,TRBV10-3,TRBJ1-1,.,CAISETSPQPREAFF,TGTGCCATCAGTGAGACTTCACCGCAGCCGAGGGAAGCTTTCTTT
.,TRBV7-2,TRBJ1-4,.,CASSLATGLDYEKLFF,TGTGCCAGCAGCTTAGCGACGGGGTTGGACTATGAAAAACTGTTTTTT
.,TRBV9,TRBJ1-1,.,CASSTSIQGLDTEAFF,TGTGCCAGCAGCACAAGTATCCAGGGGTTGGACACTGAAGCTTTCTTT
.,TRBV29-1,TRBJ2-3,TRBD1,CSATGGAIDTQYF,TGCAGCGCGACAGGGGGCGCGATAGATACGCAGTATTTT
.,TRBV11-2,TRBJ2-2,TRBD1,CASSLMSQGSFSGELFF,TGTGCCAGCAGCTTAATGTCACAGGGGTCGTTCTCCGGGGAGCTGTTTTTT
.,TRBV9,TRBJ1-3,.,CASSYGNTIYF,TGTGCCAGCAGTTATGGAAACACCATATATTTT
.,TRBV5-4,TRBJ2-2,TRBD1,CASSSGTVIRVGELFF,TGTGCCAGCAGCTCGGGGACAGTCATCCGTGTCGGGGAGCTGTTTTTT
.,TRBV6-1,TRBJ2-1,TRBD1,CASSEGDRDKQFF,TGTGCCAGCAGTGAAGGGGACAGGGATAAGCAGTTCTTC
.,TRBV27,TRBJ2-7,TRBD1,CASSSGTGGFEQYF,TGTGCCAGCAGTTCCGGGACAGGGGGCTTCGAGCAGTACTTC
.,TRBV2,TRBJ1-1,TRBD1,CASSVLGQENTEAFF,TGTGCCAGCAGCGTTTTGGGACAGGAGAACACTGAAGCTTTCTTT
.,TRBV19,TRBJ1-4,.,CASSTSGLGEKLFF,TGTGCCAGTAGTACATCAGGGTTAGGTGAAAAACTGTTTTTT
few,TRBV13,TRBJ2-1,TRBD2,CASSTPGTSYNEQFF,TGTGCCAGCAGCACCCCGGGGACTAGCTACAATGAGCAGTTCTTC
few,TRBV4-1,TRBJ1-1,TRBD1,CASSQLFPGGPPEAFF,TGCGCCAGCAGCCAACTTTTTCCAGGGGGCCCACCTGAAGCTTTCTTT
.,TRBV5-4,TRBJ2-1,.,CASSLTVGEQFF,TGTGCCAGCAGCTTGACAGTCGGTGAGCAGTTCTTC
once,TRBV18,TRBJ2-1,TRBD2,CASSPGGSPYNEQFF,TGTGCCAGCTCACCGGGGGGGTCCCCCTACAATGAGCAGTTCTTC
.,TRBV19,TRBJ2-1,TRBD1,CASSITGTGFNEQFF,TGTGCCAGTAGTATCACCGGGACAGGGTTCAATGAGCAGTTCTTC
.,TRBV19,TRBJ2-7,.,CASSAQTGSYEQYF,TGTGCCAGTAGTGCACAAACAGGCTCCTACGAGCAGTACTTC
.,TRBV28,TRBJ1-1,TRBD1,CASSSTGIDTEAFF,TGTGCCAGCAGCTCGACAGGGATCGACACTGAAGCTTTCTTT
.,TRBV7-6,TRBJ1-1,.,CASSLHRAGEGTEAFF,TGTGCCAGCAGCTTACACCGGGCTGGGGAGGGGACTGAAGCTTTCTTT
.,TRBV2,TRBJ1-5,.,CASMAGWSNQPQHF,TGTGCCAGCATGGCGGGATGGAGCAATCAGCCCCAGCATTTT
.,TRBV4-2,TRBJ2-2,TRBD2,CASSQQGLAVFTGELFF,TGTGCCAGCAGCCAACAAGGACTAGCGGTGTTCACCGGGGAGCTGTTTTTT
.,TRBV6-6,TRBJ2-6,.,CASSRPQGKGAGANVLTF,TGTGCCAGCAGTCGACCACAGGGAAAGGGGGCTGGGGCCAACGTCCTGACTTTC